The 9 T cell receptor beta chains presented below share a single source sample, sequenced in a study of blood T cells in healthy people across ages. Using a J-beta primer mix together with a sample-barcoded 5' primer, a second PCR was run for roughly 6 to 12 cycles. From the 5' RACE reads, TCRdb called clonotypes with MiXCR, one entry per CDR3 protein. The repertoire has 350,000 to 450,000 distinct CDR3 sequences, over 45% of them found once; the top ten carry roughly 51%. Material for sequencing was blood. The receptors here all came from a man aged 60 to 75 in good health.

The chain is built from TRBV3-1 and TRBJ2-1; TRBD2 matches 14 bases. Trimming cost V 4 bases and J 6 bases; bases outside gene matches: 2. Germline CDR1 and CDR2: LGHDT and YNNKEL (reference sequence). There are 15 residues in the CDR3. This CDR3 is CASSPTSGRVNEQFF. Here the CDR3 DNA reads TGTGCCAGCAGCCCGACTAGCGGGAGGGTCAATGAGCAGTTCTTC.

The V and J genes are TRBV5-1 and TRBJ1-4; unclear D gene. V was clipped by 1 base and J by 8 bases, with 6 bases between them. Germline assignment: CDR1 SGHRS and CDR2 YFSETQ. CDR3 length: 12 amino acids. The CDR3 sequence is CASSLTGEKLFF. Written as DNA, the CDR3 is TGCGCCAGCAGCTTGACCGGGGAAAAACTGTTTTTT.

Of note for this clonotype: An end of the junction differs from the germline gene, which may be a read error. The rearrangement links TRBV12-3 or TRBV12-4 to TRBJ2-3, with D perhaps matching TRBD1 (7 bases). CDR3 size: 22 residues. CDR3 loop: CASSLALGTLGPSRGNTDTQYF. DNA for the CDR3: TGTGCCAGCAGTTTAGCGCTGGGGACTTTGGGTCCTAGCAGGGGGAACACAGATACGCAGTATTTC.

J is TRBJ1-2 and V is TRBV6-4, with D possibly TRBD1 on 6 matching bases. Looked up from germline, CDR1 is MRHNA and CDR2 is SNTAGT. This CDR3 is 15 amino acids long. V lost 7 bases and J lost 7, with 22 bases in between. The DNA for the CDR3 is TGTGCCAGCAAGAGGGGGGCGAAAGGGATCAGTGGCTACACCTTC. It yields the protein CASKRGAKGISGYTF.

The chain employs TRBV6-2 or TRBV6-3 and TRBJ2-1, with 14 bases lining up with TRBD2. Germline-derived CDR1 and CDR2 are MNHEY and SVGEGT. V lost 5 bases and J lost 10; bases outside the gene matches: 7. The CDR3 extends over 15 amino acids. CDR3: CASSPGTSGRTEQFF. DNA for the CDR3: TGTGCCAGCAGTCCCGGGACTAGCGGGAGAACGGAGCAGTTCTTC.

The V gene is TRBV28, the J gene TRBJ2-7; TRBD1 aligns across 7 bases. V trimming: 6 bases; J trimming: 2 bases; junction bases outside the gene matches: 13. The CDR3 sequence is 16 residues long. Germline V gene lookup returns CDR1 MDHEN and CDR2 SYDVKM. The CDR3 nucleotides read TGTGCCAGCAGAACCCGACGACAGGGTGGAACCTACGAGCAGTACTTC. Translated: CASRTRRQGGTYEQYF.

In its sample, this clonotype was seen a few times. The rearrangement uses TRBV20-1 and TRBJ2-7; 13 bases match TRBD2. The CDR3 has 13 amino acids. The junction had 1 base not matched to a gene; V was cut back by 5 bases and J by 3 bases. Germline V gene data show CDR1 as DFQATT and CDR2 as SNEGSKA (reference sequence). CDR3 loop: CSARTSGSYEQYF. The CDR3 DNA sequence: TGCAGTGCTCGGACTAGCGGGAGCTACGAGCAGTACTTC.

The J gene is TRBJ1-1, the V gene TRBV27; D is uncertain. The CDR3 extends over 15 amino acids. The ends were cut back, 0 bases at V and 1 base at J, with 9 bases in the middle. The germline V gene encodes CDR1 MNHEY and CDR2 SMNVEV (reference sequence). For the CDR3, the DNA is TGTGCCAGCAGTTTATCGCCCAAACCGAACACTGAAGCTTTCTTT. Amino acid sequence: CASSLSPKPNTEAFF.

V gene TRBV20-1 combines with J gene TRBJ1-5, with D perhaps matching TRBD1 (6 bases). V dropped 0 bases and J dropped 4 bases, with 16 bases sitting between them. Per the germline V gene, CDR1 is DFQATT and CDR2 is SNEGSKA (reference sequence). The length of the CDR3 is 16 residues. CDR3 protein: CSAREGRRGGNQPQHF. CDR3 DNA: TGCAGTGCTAGAGAGGGAAGGAGAGGGGGAAATCAGCCCCAGCATTTT.